Listed below are T cell receptor beta chains from one sample, sequenced in a study of regulatory dendritic cells for organ transplantation. Measured with immunoSEQ multiplex PCR; TCRdb has only the in-frame clones, and not every one. Of about 11,000 clones in the sample, just over 70% were seen once. The sample was memory CD8+ T cells from blood. The receptors stem from a human donor in good health. Each CDR3 is given with its conserved first and last residue. Fields, in order: clone size, D gene, V gene, J gene, CDR3 DNA, CDR3 protein. D genes are given only for firm matches. Only some rows state a clone size, as once, few, many or a class for expanded clones.

few	TRBD2	TRBV15	TRBJ2-7	TGTGCCACCAGCAGACTAGCGGGGGAAGAGCAGTACTTC	CATSRLAGEEQYF
medium-sized	TRBD2	TRBV6-4	TRBJ2-1	TGTGCCAGCAGTGACTCGACTAGCGGGAGCAATGAGCAGTTCTTC	CASSDSTSGSNEQFF
NA	TRBD1	TRBV4-3	TRBJ2-1	TGCGCCAGCAGCGAAGGGGGGACAGGGCATTACAATGAGCAGTTCTTC	CASSEGGTGHYNEQFF
NA	NA	TRBV5-6	TRBJ2-7	TGTGCCAGCAGCTTGGTGGGGAGCGCCTACGAGCAGTACTTC	CASSLVGSAYEQYF
NA	NA	TRBV6-1	TRBJ1-2	TGTGCCAGCAGTCCTCGGACAGACGGCTACACCTTC	CASSPRTDGYTF
NA	NA	TRBV11-2	TRBJ1-2	TGTGCCAGCAGCACTAACTATGGCTACACCTTC	CASSTNYGYTF
NA	NA	TRBV28	TRBJ2-5	TGTGCCAGCAGTTTCGGAGGACAGCCCCATGAGCAGTACTTC	CASSFGGQPHEQYF
few	TRBD1	TRBV6-5	TRBJ1-1	TGTGCCAGCACCGGACAGGTGATGAACACTGAAGCTTTCTTT	CASTGQVMNTEAFF
NA	NA	TRBV5-1	TRBJ1-4	TGCGCCAGCAAAGATCCTAATGAAAAACTGTTTTTT	CASKDPNEKLFF
NA	NA	TRBV7-9	TRBJ1-1	TGTGCCAGCAGCGGGGTGGGAACTGAAGCTTTCTTT	CASSGVGTEAFF
NA	TRBD1	TRBV7-9	TRBJ2-7	TGTGCCAGCAGCTCCCGAGACAGGGGACTCTACGAGCAGTACTTC	CASSSRDRGLYEQYF
medium-sized	NA	TRBV6-6	TRBJ2-5	TGTGCCAGCAGGCCCGGACAGGGAGGGGAGACCCAGTACTTC	CASRPGQGGETQYF
few	TRBD2	TRBV28	TRBJ2-1	TGTGCCAGCAGTTCGGCTAGCGGCGCCGTTGGCCACAATGAGCAGTTCTTC	CASSSASGAVGHNEQFF
NA	NA	TRBV6-1	TRBJ1-1	TGTGCCAGCAGCGAGGCCACTGAAGCTTTCTTT	CASSEATEAFF
NA	NA	TRBV7-9	TRBJ1-1	TGTGCCAGCAGCCAGTCGGACGGTACCACTGAAGCTTTCTTT	CASSQSDGTTEAFF
once	TRBD1	TRBV28	TRBJ2-3	TGTGCCAGCAGTTTGGGACAGGGGGCCACAGATACGCAGTATTTT	CASSLGQGATDTQYF
NA	TRBD1	TRBV30	TRBJ1-1	TGTGCCTGGAGCCGGTACGGGACAGAGAACACTGAAGCTTTCTTT	CAWSRYGTENTEAFF
few	NA	TRBV18	TRBJ2-2	TGTGCCAGCTCATTATTCCGGACCAGGGTCTCCGGGGAGCTGTTTTTT	CASSLFRTRVSGELFF
NA	TRBD2	TRBV5-4	TRBJ2-1	TGTGCCAGCAGCAGGACTAGCGGGGGCCCTACCTACAATGAGCAGTTCTTC	CASSRTSGGPTYNEQFF
NA	TRBD1	TRBV4-3	TRBJ2-2	TGCGCCAGCAGCCAAGCTGGGGACAGTCTACCCACCGGGGAGCTGTTTTTT	CASSQAGDSLPTGELFF
few	TRBD1	TRBV29-1	TRBJ2-1	TGCAGCGCCAAACATACAGGGGACTACAATGAGCAGTTCTTC	CSAKHTGDYNEQFF
NA	NA	TRBV9	TRBJ2-3	TGTGCCAGCAGCGTAGCTAGGAGCACAGATACGCAGTATTTT	CASSVARSTDTQYF
NA	TRBD2	TRBV29-1	TRBJ2-1	TGCAGCGTTGATGTTTTAGCGGGGAACAATGAGCAGTTCTTC	CSVDVLAGNNEQFF
NA	TRBD1	TRBV4-1	TRBJ1-4	TGCGCCAGCAGCCATGCGACAGGGGGGGAAAAACTGTTTTTT	CASSHATGGEKLFF
NA	TRBD1	TRBV7-9	TRBJ2-7	TGTGCCAGCAGCTCCAATCAAGATGGGACAGGGAAATTGAGGCAGTACTTC	CASSSNQDGTGKLRQYF
NA	TRBD2	TRBV6-4	TRBJ2-2	TGTGCCAGCAGTGACTCCTTTTTGTCTAGCGGGGACACCGGGGAGCTGTTTTTT	CASSDSFLSSGDTGELFF
NA	NA	TRBV4-1	TRBJ1-6	TGCGCCAGCGGCACCGCATTGAGTCCCCTCCACTTT	CASGTALSPLHF
once	NA	TRBV29-1	TRBJ2-3	TGCAGCGTTGGGGTATCGGGACTGCGTATGTCAGATACGCAGTATTTT	CSVGVSGLRMSDTQYF
NA	NA	TRBV11-1	TRBJ2-6	TGTGCCAGCAGCTTACGAGATGCTTGGGCTGGGGCCAACGTCCTGACTTTC	CASSLRDAWAGANVLTF
once	NA	TRBV9	TRBJ2-7	TGTGCCAGCAGCGTAGGGGGGTACCCCTACGAGCAGTACTTC	CASSVGGYPYEQYF
NA	NA	TRBV4-2	TRBJ1-6	TGTGCCAGCAGCCAATTTGGCGTGAAGTACCCAATTAGCTCCTATAATTCACCCCTCCACTTT	CASSQFGVKYPISSYNSPLHF